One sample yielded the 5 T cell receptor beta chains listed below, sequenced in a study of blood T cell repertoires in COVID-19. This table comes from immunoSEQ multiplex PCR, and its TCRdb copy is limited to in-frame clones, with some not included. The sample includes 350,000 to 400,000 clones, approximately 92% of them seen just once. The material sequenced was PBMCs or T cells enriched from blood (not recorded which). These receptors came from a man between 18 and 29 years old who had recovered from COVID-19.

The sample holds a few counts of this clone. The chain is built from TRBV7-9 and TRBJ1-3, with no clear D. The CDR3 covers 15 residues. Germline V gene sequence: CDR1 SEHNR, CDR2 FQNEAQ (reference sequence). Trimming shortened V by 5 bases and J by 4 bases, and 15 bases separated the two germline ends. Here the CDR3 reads CASSPTVLSGNTIYF. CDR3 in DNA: TGTGCCAGCAGCCCCACAGTCTTGTCCGGAAACACCATATATTTT.

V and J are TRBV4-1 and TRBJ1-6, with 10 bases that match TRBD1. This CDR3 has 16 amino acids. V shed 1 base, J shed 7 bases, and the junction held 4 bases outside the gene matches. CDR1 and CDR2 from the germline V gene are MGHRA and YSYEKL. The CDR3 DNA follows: TGCGCCAGCAGCCAAGGGCGACAGGGGGCAAATTCACCCCTCCACTTT. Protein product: CASSQGRQGANSPLHF.

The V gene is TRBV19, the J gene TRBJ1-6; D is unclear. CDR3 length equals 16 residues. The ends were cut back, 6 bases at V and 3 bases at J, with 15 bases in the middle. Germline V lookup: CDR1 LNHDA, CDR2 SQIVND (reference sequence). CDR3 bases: TGTGCCAGTAGGTTCAGGCATATACACTATAATTCACCCCTCCACTTT. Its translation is CASRFRHIHYNSPLHF.

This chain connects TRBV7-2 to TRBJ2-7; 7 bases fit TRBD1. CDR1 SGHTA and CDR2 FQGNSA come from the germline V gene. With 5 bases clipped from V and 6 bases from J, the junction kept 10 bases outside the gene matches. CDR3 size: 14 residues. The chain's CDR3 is CASSQLTGTSEQYF. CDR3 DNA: TGTGCCAGCAGCCAATTGACAGGGACATCCGAGCAGTACTTC.

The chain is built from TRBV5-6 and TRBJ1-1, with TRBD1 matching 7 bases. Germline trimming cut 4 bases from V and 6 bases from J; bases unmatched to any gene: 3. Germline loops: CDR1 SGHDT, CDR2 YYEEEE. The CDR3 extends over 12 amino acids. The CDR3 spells CASSAGQAEAFF. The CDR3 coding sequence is TGTGCCAGCAGCGCTGGACAGGCTGAAGCTTTCTTT.